This T cell receptor (beta chain) stems from a study of T cells in Graves' hyperthyroidism and ophthalmopathy. The V end was cut by 7 bases, the J end by 4 bases, with 20 bases between. The CDR3 covers 15 residues. Findings and caveats of the study: Through a model of 13 V-J features, ophthalmopathy was separated from stable hyperthyroidism.

Amplification targeted TCR beta CDR3 regions from RNA transcripts. The TCR CDR3 was amplified in a first-round RT-PCR using the HTBI primer set. TCRdb re-analysed the multiplex PCR reads in MiXCR, keeping a single row per CDR3 protein. The sample yields hundreds of thousands of distinct CDR3 sequences, 15% to 20% seen once. This clonotype appeared a few times. The antigen is undetermined. Sequencing used blood. This receptor was taken from a woman under 30 with Graves' ophthalmopathy. The genes are TRBV12-3 or TRBV12-4 and TRBJ2-7; D possibly corresponds to TRBD2 (5 bases). The CDR3 sequence: CASNPTGSPGYEQYF. CDR3 nucleotides: TGTGCCAGCAATCCTACGGGGTCCCCCGGGTACGAGCAGTACTTC.